What follows are 6 T cell receptor beta chains derived from one specimen sequenced in a study of breast tumors, draining lymph nodes, adjacent tissues. Axillary draining lymph nodes of breast cancer patients supplied the node samples. One entry per CDR3 protein, called by TCRdb with MiXCR from the multiplex PCR reads. Altogether hundreds of thousands of distinct CDR3 sequences are present, less than 40% being singletons, with the ten largest covering just over 1.4%. Sequencing input: axillary lymph node tissue. The receptors here all came from a female donor with breast cancer. Some clones in this sample may be carry-over from other donors' samples.

Points on this clonotype: One end of the junction fails to match germline, which may point to a read error. The chain is built from TRBV5-1 and TRBJ2-3; weak D call: TRBD2 (8 bases). Germline values: CDR1 SGHRS, CDR2 YFSETQ. The CDR3 sequence is 15 residues long. As DNA, the CDR3 is TGTGCCAGCAGGGGGAGCGGGGGAAGCACAGATACGCAGTATTTT. It is translated as CASRGSGGSTDTQYF.

A word on this clonotype: Since a much larger clone is just one base distant, this may be a read error. The J gene is TRBJ2-7, the V gene TRBV20-1, with D unclear. CDR3 length: 11 residues. Germline V gene data show CDR1 as DFQATT and CDR2 as SNEGSKA (reference sequence). The CDR3 sequence is CSASPSYEQSF. In DNA form, the CDR3 reads TGCAGTGCTAGTCCTTCCTACGAGCAGTCCTTC.

A few counts support this clonotype. This chain connects TRBV19 to TRBJ1-2; D not resolved. V dropped 4 bases and J dropped 7 bases, with 16 bases sitting between them. CDR1 and CDR2 from the germline V gene are LNHDA and SQIVND (reference sequence). The CDR3 contains 14 residues. The CDR3 loop reads CASSSPPPGFGYTF. The CDR3 DNA sequence: TGTGCCAGTAGTAGCCCCCCCCCGGGGTTTGGCTACACCTTC.

The sample holds many counts of this clonotype. This chain uses TRBV7-9 with TRBJ2-1, with TRBD2 matching over 12 bases. The CDR3 runs to 15 residues. In germline, CDR1 is SEHNR, CDR2 FQNEAQ (reference sequence). The V gene end was trimmed by 9 bases and the J gene end by 4 bases; junction bases not matched to a gene: 7. The CDR3 bases are TGTGCCAGTGGAAGAACTAGCGGGGGGTACAATGAGCAGTTCTTC. It is translated as CASGRTSGGYNEQFF.

Remarks on this clonotype: The junction shows a germline mismatch at one end, possibly a read error. The chain recombines TRBV7-3 with TRBJ1-6; D not certain. Germline V gene lookup returns CDR1 SGHTA and CDR2 FQGTGA. This CDR3 is built from 15 residues. CDR3 residues: CASSLQSPYNSPLYF. As DNA, the CDR3 is TGTGCCAGCAGCTTACAGAGCCCCTATAATTCACCCCTCTACTTT.

This clonotype was recorded many times. The genes are TRBV5-8 and TRBJ2-1; TRBD1 matches 9 bases. CDR1 is SGHTS, CDR2 YDEGEE, per germline. J was trimmed by 9 bases and V by 0 bases; bases with no gene match: 7. This CDR3 spans 15 amino acids. The CDR3 loop reads CASSLGTGVMGEQFF. The DNA of the CDR3 is TGTGCCAGCAGCTTGGGGACAGGGGTGATGGGTGAGCAGTTCTTC.